Listed below are T cell receptor beta chains from one sample, sequenced in a study of T cell changes during pregnancy in multiple sclerosis. TCRdb's table, derived via immunoSEQ multiplex PCR, lists solely in-frame clones and lacks some. The sample records tens of thousands of clones, 70% to 90% being singletons. Material: peripheral blood, obtained in the first trimester of pregnancy. The receptors derive from a female donor with multiple sclerosis, enrolled in a pregnancy study. CDR3s leave out the opening cysteine and the closing phenylalanine or tryptophan.

TRBJ1-2	TRBV9	ASSVDLRDRGGYGYT
TRBJ2-2	TRBV6-7	ASSRPGKVDGELF
TRBJ2-3	TRBV5-8	ASSLAYGLRSSDTQY
TRBJ1-2	TRBV29-1	SVTHRGSGYT
TRBJ2-3	TRBV7-6	ASSLVRTGVLTDTQY
TRBJ2-7	TRBV6-5	ASSYQGKGYEQY
TRBJ1-1	TRBV7-6	ASSFEGNTEAF
TRBJ2-1	TRBV6-7	ASSPPDRGQMNNEQF
TRBJ2-7	TRBV21-1	ASSKVTGQGSYEQY
TRBJ2-7	TRBV10-3	ATRTGGYEQY
TRBJ1-4	TRBV28	ASSSHWDRGSEKLF